This entry lists 30 T cell receptor beta chains sequenced from one sample in a study of blood T cell repertoires in COVID-19. Assay: immunoSEQ multiplex PCR; the TCRdb copy retains only in-frame clones and omits some. The sample records 400,000 to 450,000 clones, about 92% being singletons. Material for sequencing was PBMCs or T cells enriched from blood (not recorded which). These receptor sequences come from a young man who had recovered from COVID-19.

This clone was picked up a small number of times. V is TRBV6-5 and J is TRBJ2-5; 11 nucleotides agree with TRBD1. Per the germline V gene, CDR1 is MNHEY and CDR2 is SVGAGI. V lost 10 bases, J lost 3 bases, and 7 bases stayed unmatched. This CDR3 is 14 amino acids long. Here the CDR3 DNA reads TGTGCCACCCGCCGGACAGGGGGCAAAGAGACCCAGTACTTC. This sequence encodes CATRRTGGKETQYF.

This clone occurred once. The chain joins TRBV11-3 to TRBJ2-7, with TRBD2 as a possible D gene (6 bases). Germline V gene data show CDR1 as SGHNT and CDR2 as YENEEA. This CDR3 region has 14 residues. V was trimmed by 5 bases and J by 2 bases, leaving 13 bases between them. This CDR3 is CASSPRGLPYEQYF. The DNA of the CDR3 is TGTGCCAGCAGCCCGCGGGGCCTTCCCTACGAGCAGTACTTC.

This clone occurred a few times. The CDR3 protein is CASSQRQGANYGYTF. CDR3 DNA sequence: TGCGCCAGCAGCCAGAGACAGGGAGCTAACTATGGCTACACCTTC. This chain connects TRBV4-1 to TRBJ1-2; 7 bases are shared with TRBD1. After removal of 3 bases from V and 0 bases from J, the junction contained 4 bases not matched to a gene. This CDR3 has 15 residues. From germline, CDR1 is MGHRA and CDR2 YSYEKL.

This sequence joins TRBV15 and TRBJ1-3, with 9 nucleotides matching TRBD1. CDR3 length equals 17 residues. Germline V gene data show CDR1 as LNHNV and CDR2 as YYDKDF (reference sequence). V gave up 5 bases and J gave up 0 bases; unmatched junction bases: 8. CDR3 region: CATSRDRVLSSGNTIYF. CDR3 nucleotides: TGTGCCACCAGCCGGGACAGGGTCCTAAGCTCTGGAAACACCATATATTTT.

This chain joins TRBV7-2 and TRBJ1-5; perhaps TRBD1 as D (5 bases). The germline gives CDR1 SGHTA, CDR2 FQGNSA. The CDR3 has 14 amino acids. With 1 base removed from V and 1 base from J, the gap between germline ends came to 5 bases. CDR3 protein: CASSLDRSNQPQHF. CDR3 coding DNA: TGTGCCAGCAGCTTAGACAGGAGCAATCAGCCCCAGCATTTT.

The rearrangement links TRBV28 to TRBJ1-2, with 9 bases identical to TRBD1. Per the germline V gene, CDR1 is MDHEN and CDR2 is SYDVKM. This CDR3 has 15 amino acids. J gave up 4 bases and V 7 bases, and 10 bases lay outside the gene matches. The CDR3 here is CASNSRTGEGYGYTF. The CDR3 DNA reads as TGTGCCAGCAACTCCAGGACAGGGGAAGGCTATGGCTACACCTTC.

The genes are TRBV5-1 and TRBJ2-5, with 8 bases aligning to TRBD2. Germline CDR1 and CDR2: SGHRS and YFSETQ. Trimming at V came to 5 bases and at J to 5 bases, leaving 5 bases not matched to a gene. This CDR3 spans 13 amino acids. CDR3 nucleotides: TGCGCCAGCAGTCGAGCGGGGGAGGAGACCCAGTACTTC. Protein sequence: CASSRAGEETQYF.

On this clone: Other nucleotide sequences from this sample produce the same CDR3. This sequence joins TRBV18 and TRBJ1-5; unclear D gene. From germline, CDR1 is KGHSH and CDR2 LQKENI. V lost 3 bases to trimming and J lost 4 bases, with 7 bases between them. CDR3 length equals 13 residues. CDR3 loop: CASSPSGNQPQHF. The CDR3 coding sequence is TGTGCCAGCTCACCGTCAGGTAATCAGCCCCAGCATTTT.

This chain connects TRBV27 to TRBJ1-1, with 8 bases fitting TRBD1. The germline gives CDR1 MNHEY, CDR2 SMNVEV (reference sequence). After removal of 7 bases from V and 4 bases from J, the junction contained 11 bases not matched to a gene. The CDR3 spans 15 residues. The CDR3 loop reads CASTQATGGITEAFF. DNA of the CDR3: TGTGCCAGCACCCAGGCCACAGGGGGGATCACTGAAGCTTTCTTT.

This clone was seen just once. The chain links TRBV3-1 (or the pseudogene TRBV3-2) to TRBJ2-1, with TRBD2 matching 7 bases. From germline, CDR1 is LGHDT and CDR2 YNNKEL (reference sequence). The CDR3 contains 16 residues. Trimming removed 1 base from V and 3 bases from J; junction bases left unmatched: 6. The CDR3 coding sequence is TGTGCCAGCAGCCAAGGTCTAGCGGAGATCTACAATGAGCAGTTCTTC. Protein: CASSQGLAEIYNEQFF.

This chain joins TRBV7-6 and TRBJ1-1; D ambiguous. Germline-derived CDR1 and CDR2 are SGHVS and FNYEAQ. Deletions cut 3 bases from V and 5 bases from J, with 10 bases between. The CDR3 is 13 amino acids. This CDR3 reads CASSFSGKTEAFF. Here the CDR3 DNA reads TGTGCCAGCAGCTTTTCGGGGAAGACTGAAGCTTTCTTT.

The rearrangement joins TRBV19 to TRBJ2-7; TRBD1 agrees at 10 bases. V was clipped by 5 bases and J by 0 bases; unmatched bases: 4. CDR3 length: 15 residues. Germline V gene data show CDR1 as LNHDA and CDR2 as SQIVND (reference sequence). The chain's CDR3 is CASSSTGGTSYEQYF. The CDR3 bases are TGTGCCAGTAGTTCGACAGGGGGCACCTCCTACGAGCAGTACTTC. The full variable domain, its missing parts supplied by reference TRBV19 and TRBJ2-7, is DGGITQSPKYLFRKEGQNVTLSCEQNLNHDAMYWYRQDPGQGLRLIYYSQIVNDFQKGDIAEGYSVSREKKESFPLTVTSAQKNPTAFYLCASSSTGGTSYEQYFGPGTRLTVT.

Note on this clone: Distinct nucleotide sequences in the sample also encode this CDR3. This chain uses TRBV9 with TRBJ2-2; D gene unclear. Deletions cut 0 bases from V and 2 bases from J, with 8 bases between. In germline, CDR1 is SGDLS, CDR2 YYNGEE. CDR3 length: 15 residues. Written as DNA, the CDR3 is TGTGCCAGCAGCGTAGATCCGGGTAACACCGGGGAGCTGTTTTTT. As protein: CASSVDPGNTGELFF.

V usage is TRBV7-9 and J usage is TRBJ1-4, with 7 nucleotides matching TRBD1. Germline loops: CDR1 SEHNR, CDR2 FQNEAQ (reference sequence). The CDR3 totals 14 residues. V lost 5 bases to trimming and J lost 0 bases; unmatched junction nucleotides: 0. The CDR3 protein is CASSGTATNEKLFF. Here the CDR3 DNA reads TGTGCCAGCAGCGGGACAGCAACTAATGAAAAACTGTTTTTT. The full variable domain, in which reference TRBV7-9 and TRBJ1-4 provide the parts outside the CDR3, is DTGVSQNPRHKITKRGQNVTFRCDPISEHNRLYWYRQTLGQGPEFLTYFQNEAQLEKSRLLSDRFSAERPKGSFSTLEIQRTEQGDSAMYLCASSGTATNEKLFFGSGTQLSVL.

This clone was detected once. One junction end does not reproduce the germline sequence, and a read error may be involved. The chain carries TRBV7-9 and TRBJ2-2, with a possible D match to TRBD2 (6 bases). The CDR3 has 10 amino acids. Germline lookup yields CDR1 SEHNR and CDR2 FQNEAQ (reference sequence). The DNA of the CDR3 is TGTGCCAGCAGCTCGGGGGAGTTGTTTTTT. Residues: CASSSGELFF.

The gene calls are TRBV29-1 and TRBJ2-2; tentative D call: TRBD2 (7 bases). The CDR3 totals 15 residues. V was cut by 4 bases and J by 4 bases, with 16 bases left in between. Germline V gene sequence: CDR1 SQVTM, CDR2 ANQGSEA. CDR3 sequence reads: CSVVARGLGTGELFF. CDR3 in DNA: TGCAGCGTTGTCGCGCGGGGGCTGGGCACCGGGGAGCTGTTTTTT.

The J gene is TRBJ1-2, the V gene TRBV5-1; 8 nucleotides agree with TRBD1. V shed 0 bases, J shed 6 bases, and the junction held 4 bases outside the gene matches. Per the germline V gene, CDR1 is SGHRS and CDR2 is YFSETQ. CDR3 size: 14 residues. The CDR3 region is CASSLGTGLHGYTF. CDR3 nucleotides: TGCGCCAGCAGCTTGGGGACAGGGCTCCATGGCTACACCTTC. Together with reference TRBV5-1 and TRBJ1-2, the CDR3 gives the full variable domain: KAGVTQTPRYLIKTRGQQVTLSCSPISGHRSVSWYQQTPGQGLQFLFEYFSETQRNKGNFPGRFSGRQFSNSRSEMNVSTLELGDSALYLCASSLGTGLHGYTFGSGTRLTVV.

The chain links TRBV9 to TRBJ1-6, with TRBD1 as a possible D gene (6 bases). The CDR3 loop spans 17 amino acids. CDR1 is SGDLS and CDR2 is YYNGEE in the germline V gene. V was pared by 3 bases and J by 2 bases, with 15 bases between. CDR3 residues: CASSEPRGGTYNSPLHF. The CDR3 DNA follows: TGTGCCAGCAGCGAGCCCCGAGGGGGAACCTATAATTCACCCCTCCACTTT.

The chain carries TRBV4-2 and TRBJ2-3, with 9 bases fitting TRBD2. The J segment lost 3 bases and the V segment lost 0 bases, leaving 7 bases of the junction unmatched. From germline, CDR1 is LGHNA and CDR2 YNFKEQ. This CDR3 contains 17 residues. The DNA of the CDR3 is TGTGCCAGCAGCCAAGATAGGCGGGAGGGCCTTACAGATACGCAGTATTTT. Translated, it gives CASSQDRREGLTDTQYF.

This sequence joins TRBV28 and TRBJ2-2; TRBD2 might be the D (5 bases). Germline CDR1 MDHEN, CDR2 SYDVKM. The length of the CDR3 is 15 residues. Trimming removed 3 bases from V and 7 bases from J, with 15 bases in between. The CDR3 loop reads CASSFGTSLSGELFF. As DNA, the CDR3 is TGTGCCAGCAGTTTTGGCACTAGTCTGAGCGGGGAGCTGTTTTTT.

With respect to this clone: This sample includes further DNA sequences coding for the same CDR3. The V gene is TRBV3-1 (or the pseudogene TRBV3-2), the J gene TRBJ1-1; perhaps TRBD1 as D (5 bases). The CDR3 loop spans 13 amino acids. V shed 6 bases and J shed 2 bases, with 10 bases lying between them. Germline assignment: CDR1 LGHDT and CDR2 YNNKEL (reference sequence). CDR3 in amino acids: CASSPGGNTEAFF. CDR3 DNA sequence: TGTGCCAGCAGTCCCGGGGGTAACACTGAAGCTTTCTTT.

This chain links TRBV28 with TRBJ1-2; 8 bases match TRBD1. Germline trimming cut 4 bases from V and 5 bases from J; bases unmatched to any gene: 9. This CDR3 comprises 15 residues. Germline V gene data show CDR1 as MDHEN and CDR2 as SYDVKM. This CDR3 is CASSSNQGASYGYTF. Written as DNA, the CDR3 is TGTGCCAGCAGTTCGAACCAGGGGGCCTCTTATGGCTACACCTTC.

This chain links TRBV28 with TRBJ1-2, with a weak D call TRBD1 (6 bases). The length of the CDR3 is 16 residues. Per germline, CDR1 MDHEN and CDR2 SYDVKM. V was shortened by 3 bases and J by 4 bases, with 18 bases between the two germline ends. CDR3 sequence reads: CASSLGFDRPFYGYTF. CDR3 nucleotide sequence: TGTGCCAGCAGTTTGGGCTTTGACAGGCCCTTCTATGGCTACACCTTC.

This clone was seen a single time. V and J are TRBV27 and TRBJ2-7; the D gene is possibly TRBD2 (5 bases). CDR3 length: 14 residues. V lost 0 bases to trimming and J lost 7 bases, with 13 bases between them. The germline V gene encodes CDR1 MNHEY and CDR2 SMNVEV (reference sequence). The CDR3 sequence is CASSLSRTAREQYF. CDR3 DNA sequence: TGTGCCAGCAGTTTATCGAGGACTGCTAGGGAGCAGTACTTC.

The chain is built from TRBV9 and TRBJ1-3; the D gene is possibly TRBD1 (6 bases). The CDR3 loop spans 16 amino acids. Germline CDR1 SGDLS, CDR2 YYNGEE. Trimming cost V 4 bases and J 0 bases, with 14 bases left between them. The CDR3: CASSPGHTLSGNTIYF. Written as DNA, the CDR3 is TGTGCCAGCAGCCCGGGACATACCCTCTCTGGAAACACCATATATTTT.

J is TRBJ1-1 and V is TRBV27, with TRBD1 matching 7 bases. The V and J ends lost 6 bases and 7 bases, in that order; junction bases with no gene match: 8. CDR3 length equals 13 residues. Germline V gives CDR1 MNHEY, CDR2 SMNVEV (reference sequence). The CDR3 nucleotides read TGTGCCAGCAGCCATGAAACAGGGGATGAAGCTTTCTTT. Protein product: CASSHETGDEAFF.

The chain links TRBV9 to TRBJ1-3; D might be TRBD1 (6 bases). Germline-derived CDR1 and CDR2 are SGDLS and YYNGEE. The CDR3 is 16 amino acids. V dropped 4 bases and J dropped 4 bases, with 18 bases sitting between them. The CDR3 DNA reads TGTGCCAGCAGCCCCACCCAGGGGCCGGAGGGAAACACCATATATTTT. This gives the protein CASSPTQGPEGNTIYF.

As DNA, the CDR3 is TGTGCCAGCTCACCACCGGAGGGGAGAAGGTCCCAGTACTTC. This codes for CASSPPEGRRSQYF. This chain uses TRBV18 with TRBJ2-5; the D gene is possibly TRBD2 (6 bases). The ends were cut back, 0 bases at V and 9 bases at J, with 14 bases in the middle. The CDR3 runs to 14 residues. Germline assignment: CDR1 KGHSH and CDR2 LQKENI.

The chain combines TRBV7-9 with TRBJ1-2, with D possibly TRBD1 on 5 matching bases. V was trimmed by 1 base and J by 8 bases, leaving 11 bases between them. The CDR3 sequence is 13 residues long. Germline V gene lookup returns CDR1 SEHNR and CDR2 FQNEAQ (reference sequence). The CDR3 is CASSLVGDLGYTF. Written as DNA, the CDR3 is TGTGCCAGCAGCTTAGTTGGGGACTTGGGCTACACCTTC.

The chain uses TRBV3-1 (or the pseudogene TRBV3-2) and TRBJ1-2, with D perhaps TRBD1 (5 bases). Germline CDR1 is LGHDT and CDR2 is YNNKEL (reference sequence). CDR3 size: 16 residues. V lost 3 bases and J 4 bases, leaving 18 bases between the germline ends. The CDR3 DNA reads as TGTGCCAGCAGCCAGGCGGTCACAGGACGCACCTATGGCTACACCTTC. Amino acid sequence: CASSQAVTGRTYGYTF.